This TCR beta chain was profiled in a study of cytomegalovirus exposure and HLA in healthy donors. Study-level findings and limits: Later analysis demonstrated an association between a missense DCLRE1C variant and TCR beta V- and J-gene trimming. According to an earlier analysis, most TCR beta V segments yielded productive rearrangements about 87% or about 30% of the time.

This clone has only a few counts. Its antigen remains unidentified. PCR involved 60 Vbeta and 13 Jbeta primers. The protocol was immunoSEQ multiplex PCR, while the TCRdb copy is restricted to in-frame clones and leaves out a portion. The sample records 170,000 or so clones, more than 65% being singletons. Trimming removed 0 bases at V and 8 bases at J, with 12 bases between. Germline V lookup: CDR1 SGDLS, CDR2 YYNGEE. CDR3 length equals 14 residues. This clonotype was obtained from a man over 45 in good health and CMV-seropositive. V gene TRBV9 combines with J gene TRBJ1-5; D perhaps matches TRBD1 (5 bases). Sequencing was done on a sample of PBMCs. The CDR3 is CASSVGFTGEPQHF. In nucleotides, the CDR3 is TGTGCCAGCAGCGTAGGATTTACGGGGGAGCCCCAGCATTTT.